The clone carrying this TCR beta chain was counted a single time. Antigen unknown. Libraries were prepared by immunoSEQ multiplex PCR; TCRdb keeps only in-frame clonotypes and omits some of them. The data hold some 150,000 clones, with 82% observed a single time. These data originate in a study of T cell responses to AZD1222 COVID-19 vaccine. Findings of the study overall: Donors, mostly white British, included more females; clonal diversity was possibly underestimated. Increased Spike-specific TCR breadth and depth were observed after two AZD1222 doses. The study reported that nearly half of spike-specific TCRs target unmutated variant regions.

V gave up 1 base and J gave up 2 bases; unmatched junction bases: 7. This CDR3 is built from 17 residues. CDR1 and CDR2 from the germline V gene are LGHDT and YNNKEL (reference sequence). The V call is TRBV3-1 (or the pseudogene TRBV3-2), the J call TRBJ1-3; 8 bases map to TRBD1. This receptor was taken from an adult in good health. Sequences were derived from peripheral blood, sampled on day 0 of MenACWY control vaccination. The DNA of the CDR3 is TGTGCCAGCAGCCAAGCCGGACAGGGTAAGGCTGGAAACACCATATATTTT. Amino acids: CASSQAGQGKAGNTIYF.